This T cell receptor beta chain was observed in a study of blood T cell repertoires in COVID-19. TCRdb's copy holds only in-frame clones and misses some; the assay was immunoSEQ multiplex PCR. This repertoire shows 200,000 to 300,000 clones, 83% found once; its top ten account for less than 4%. V gave up 2 bases and J gave up 5 bases, with 10 bases separating them. Germline V CDR1 and CDR2: SGHTA, FQGTGA. The CDR3 length is 15 residues. The sequence derives from a woman in her thirties or forties who had been exposed to COVID-19. V gene TRBV7-3 combines with J gene TRBJ1-6, with D perhaps matching TRBD1 (5 bases). Sequences were obtained from PBMCs or T cells enriched from blood (not recorded which). The CDR3 DNA is TGTGCCAGCAGCTTAGGCGGGGGTAATAATTCACCCCTCCACTTT. It yields the protein CASSLGGGNNSPLHF. The full variable domain, rest sourced from reference TRBV7-3 and TRBJ1-6, is GAGVSQTPSNKVTEKGKYVELRCDPISGHTALYWYRQSLGQGPEFLIYFQGTGAADDSGLPNDRFFAVRPEGSVSTLKIQRTERGDSAVYLCASSLGGGNNSPLHFGNGTRLTVT.